One sample yielded the 25 T cell receptor beta chains listed below, sequenced in a study of T cell responses to AZD1222 COVID-19 vaccine. Only in-frame clones appear in the TCRdb table, and some are missing; sequencing was by immunoSEQ multiplex PCR. The sample lists more than 80,000 clones; 75% to 90% were seen once. The material was peripheral blood, obtained on day 0 of AZD1222 vaccination. The receptors were gathered from an adult in good health.

This sequence joins TRBV19 and TRBJ1-5, with 7 bases that match TRBD1. Germline V gene data show CDR1 as LNHDA and CDR2 as SQIVND (reference sequence). V lost 6 bases to trimming and J lost 4 bases; unmatched junction nucleotides: 9. The CDR3 runs 15 residues. The CDR3 region has the DNA TGTGCCAGTAGCGACCAGGGGGGCCGTAATCAGCCCCAGCATTTT. Protein: CASSDQGGRNQPQHF.

This chain links TRBV5-6 with TRBJ2-6; D not resolved. This CDR3 spans 17 amino acids. Germline CDR1 SGHDT, CDR2 YYEEEE. The ends were cut back, 0 bases at V and 4 bases at J, with 14 bases in the middle. The CDR3 bases are TGTGCCAGCAGCTTGGGTCCTACGAAGTCCGGGGCCAACGTCCTGACTTTC. It is translated as CASSLGPTKSGANVLTF. The full variable domain, rest sourced from reference TRBV5-6 and TRBJ2-6, is DAGVTQSPTHLIKTRGQQVTLRCSPKSGHDTVSWYQQALGQGPQFIFQYYEEEERQRGNFPDRFSGHQFPNYSSELNVNALLLGDSALYLCASSLGPTKSGANVLTFGAGSRLTVL.

The J gene is TRBJ2-5, the V gene TRBV5-6; TRBD2 agrees at 10 bases. In germline, CDR1 is SGHDT, CDR2 YYEEEE. The CDR3 is 13 amino acids. V was pared by 1 base and J by 7 bases, with 1 base of the junction left unmatched. The chain's CDR3 is CASSLLAGGTQYF. The CDR3 DNA reads TGTGCCAGCAGCTTGTTAGCGGGGGGGACCCAGTACTTC. The full variable domain, with the rest looked up from reference TRBV5-6 and TRBJ2-5, is DAGVTQSPTHLIKTRGQQVTLRCSPKSGHDTVSWYQQALGQGPQFIFQYYEEEERQRGNFPDRFSGHQFPNYSSELNVNALLLGDSALYLCASSLLAGGTQYFGPGTRLLVL.

The genes are TRBV19 and TRBJ2-7; D is possibly TRBD1 (6 bases). Looked up from germline, CDR1 is LNHDA and CDR2 is SQIVND (reference sequence). This CDR3 has 13 amino acids. Trimming left V 4 bases short and J 2 bases short, with 9 bases between. The CDR3 spells CASSNRAPYEQYF. For the CDR3, the DNA is TGTGCCAGTAGTAACAGGGCTCCCTACGAGCAGTACTTC.

The table lists this clone with a count of one. The chain employs TRBV27 and TRBJ2-7; 11 nucleotides match TRBD2. The V segment lost 4 bases and the J segment 1 base; nucleotides outside the gene matches: 3. CDR3 size: 15 residues. Germline V gives CDR1 MNHEY, CDR2 SMNVEV (reference sequence). CDR3 amino acids: CASSYLAGGSYEQYF. As DNA, the CDR3 is TGTGCCAGCAGTTACTTAGCGGGAGGGTCCTACGAGCAGTACTTC.

The genes are TRBV19 and TRBJ2-3, with a possible D match to TRBD1 (5 bases). CDR1 LNHDA and CDR2 SQIVND come from the germline V gene (reference sequence). The CDR3 covers 15 residues. V was trimmed by 3 bases and J by 6 bases, leaving 16 bases between them. The CDR3 sequence: CASSISRVSGDTQYF. CDR3 coding DNA: TGTGCCAGTAGTATTAGCAGGGTATCAGGGGATACGCAGTATTTT.

This sequence joins TRBV9 and TRBJ2-7; 9 bases map to TRBD1. There are 14 residues in the CDR3. Germline V CDR1 and CDR2: SGDLS, YYNGEE. The ends lost 4 bases at V and 6 bases at J; junction bases unmatched: 8. The CDR3 reads CASSPRGTGSEQYF. The CDR3 region has the DNA TGTGCCAGCAGCCCTAGAGGGACAGGGAGCGAGCAGTACTTC.

J is TRBJ2-3 and V is TRBV27, with 7 positions matching TRBD2. Germline loops: CDR1 MNHEY, CDR2 SMNVEV (reference sequence). This CDR3 is 13 amino acids long. V was clipped by 9 bases and J by 3 bases; unmatched bases: 6. As DNA, the CDR3 is TGTGCCAGTCGAAAAGCGGGAACAGATACGCAGTATTTT. Amino acids: CASRKAGTDTQYF.

J is TRBJ1-5 and V is TRBV28, with D hard to call. This CDR3 is 16 amino acids long. The V end lost 2 bases, the J end lost 7 bases, and 18 bases lay between the germline ends. CDR1 and CDR2 (germline): MDHEN, SYDVKM. CDR3 sequence reads: CASSLGEGRWEQPQHF. The CDR3 DNA reads as TGTGCCAGCAGTTTAGGGGAGGGAAGGTGGGAACAGCCCCAGCATTTT.

In this sample, this clone turned up once. The gene calls are TRBV10-3 and TRBJ1-1, with no clear D. Germline V gene sequence: CDR1 ENHRY, CDR2 SYGVKD. The CDR3 is 14 residues long. Trimming removed 0 bases at V and 4 bases at J, with 9 bases between. In DNA, the CDR3 is TGTGCCATCAGTGAGTCTCAGAGGATCACTGAAGCTTTCTTT. As protein: CAISESQRITEAFF.

This clone was picked up one time. This sequence joins TRBV3-1 (or the pseudogene TRBV3-2) and TRBJ1-3; a possible D gene is TRBD1 (5 bases). Germline CDR1 reads LGHDT; CDR2 reads YNNKEL (reference sequence). V was cut by 5 bases and J by 1 base, with 9 bases left in between. The length of the CDR3 is 14 residues. CDR3 nucleotides: TGTGCCAGCAGCGTTCAGGGTTCTGGAAACACCATATATTTT. Protein: CASSVQGSGNTIYF.

The V and J genes are TRBV5-1 and TRBJ2-7, with 11 bases that match TRBD1. The germline CDR1 and CDR2 sequences are SGHRS and YFSETQ. Losses at the gene ends were 6 bases for V and 3 bases for J; bases not matched to a gene: 8. The CDR3 has 15 amino acids. CDR3 protein: CASTLGTGGGYEQYF. In DNA, the CDR3 is TGCGCCAGCACCCTTGGGACAGGGGGAGGCTACGAGCAGTACTTC.

This chain connects TRBV5-8 to TRBJ2-5; 12 positions agree with TRBD2. The CDR3 is made up of 16 amino acids. Trimming took 3 bases from V and 2 from J; bases not matched to a gene: 5. Germline CDR1 and CDR2: SGHTS and YDEGEE. This CDR3 is CASSYEGLAGQETQYF. In nucleotides, the CDR3 is TGTGCCAGCAGCTACGAAGGACTAGCGGGGCAAGAGACCCAGTACTTC.

J is TRBJ2-7 and V is TRBV4-2, with 7 bases lining up with TRBD1. This CDR3 spans 13 amino acids. The V gene end was trimmed by 1 base and the J gene end by 5 bases; junction bases not matched to a gene: 2. Germline V gene sequence: CDR1 LGHNA, CDR2 YNFKEQ. CDR3 region: CASSQVGQDEQYF. CDR3 sequence (DNA): TGTGCCAGCAGCCAAGTTGGACAGGACGAGCAGTACTTC.

The V gene is TRBV6-5, the J gene TRBJ2-5; 14 bases are a match to TRBD2. The V and J ends lost 4 bases and 4 bases, in that order; junction bases with no gene match: 5. The CDR3 loop spans 16 amino acids. Germline V gene lookup returns CDR1 MNHEY and CDR2 SVGAGI. The CDR3 region is CASSSGLAGAPETQYF. The CDR3 nucleotides are TGTGCCAGCAGTTCGGGACTAGCGGGAGCTCCAGAGACCCAGTACTTC.

The chain combines TRBV5-1 with TRBJ1-1; D is perhaps TRBD1 (5 bases). Trimming left V 4 bases short and J 1 base short, with 14 bases between. The CDR3 consists of 15 residues. CDR1 and CDR2 (germline): SGHRS, YFSETQ. The CDR3 region has the DNA TGCGCCAGCAGCCCCGGACAAGGTTCGAACACTGAAGCTTTCTTT. Its translation is CASSPGQGSNTEAFF.

The chain uses TRBV7-9 and TRBJ2-4, with D possibly TRBD2 on 7 matching bases. The CDR3 runs to 17 residues. Germline CDR1 is SEHNR and CDR2 is FQNEAQ (reference sequence). V was trimmed by 0 bases and J by 0 bases, leaving 12 bases between them. In nucleotides, the CDR3 is TGTGCCAGCAGCTTAGCGCGCGGGGGCCCAGCCAAAAACATTCAGTACTTC. Protein product: CASSLARGGPAKNIQYF. Complete variable domain (other parts from reference TRBV7-9 and TRBJ2-4): DTGVSQNPRHKITKRGQNVTFRCDPISEHNRLYWYRQTLGQGPEFLTYFQNEAQLEKSRLLSDRFSAERPKGSFSTLEIQRTEQGDSAMYLCASSLARGGPAKNIQYFGAGTRLSVL.

The V gene is TRBV11-3, the J gene TRBJ2-3, with a possible D match to TRBD1 (6 bases). Trimming cost V 5 bases and J 1 base, with 13 bases left between them. Germline V lookup: CDR1 SGHNT, CDR2 YENEEA. The CDR3 is 15 amino acids. The CDR3: CASSLLGGGTDTQYF. In DNA form, the CDR3 reads TGTGCCAGCAGCCTTCTAGGGGGAGGCACAGATACGCAGTATTTT. Full variable domain (outside the CDR3, taken from reference TRBV11-3 and TRBJ2-3): EAGVVQSPRYKIIEKKQPVAFWCNPISGHNTLYWYLQNLGQGPELLIRYENEEAVDDSQLPKDRFSAERLKGVDSTLKIQPAELGDSAVYLCASSLLGGGTDTQYFGPGTRLTVL.

V is TRBV28 and J is TRBJ1-6; no definite D call. Between the trimmed V and J ends, which lost 7 bases and 8 bases, there was a span of 9 bases. The CDR3 totals 12 residues. Per germline, CDR1 MDHEN and CDR2 SYDVKM. DNA for the CDR3: TGTGCCAGCACTTCAACCCATTCACCCCTCCACTTT. It translates to CASTSTHSPLHF.

The rearrangement links TRBV7-9 to TRBJ1-2; D remains ambiguous. Trimming cost V 4 bases and J 2 bases, with 11 bases left between them. Per germline, CDR1 SEHNR and CDR2 FQNEAQ (reference sequence). This CDR3 has 14 residues. The CDR3 DNA sequence: TGTGCCAGCAGCTGGAGTACGGAGAACTATGGCTACACCTTC. Encoded protein: CASSWSTENYGYTF.

V usage is TRBV9 and J usage is TRBJ2-1; 9 bases agree with TRBD2. This CDR3 comprises 16 residues. CDR1 is SGDLS, CDR2 YYNGEE, per germline. The J segment lost 2 bases and the V segment lost 2 bases, leaving 5 bases of the junction unmatched. CDR3 loop: CASSVLAGVAYNEQFF. CDR3 bases: TGTGCCAGCAGCGTGTTAGCGGGAGTGGCCTACAATGAGCAGTTCTTC.

The J gene is TRBJ1-4, the V gene TRBV6-5; D is uncertain. The CDR3 sequence is 14 residues long. V was cut by 4 bases and J by 7 bases, with 13 bases left in between. Germline V gene data show CDR1 as MNHEY and CDR2 as SVGAGI. CDR3 sequence (DNA): TGTGCCAGCAGTTCCCCCGGATCCGGTGAAAAACTGTTTTTT. Translation gives CASSSPGSGEKLFF.

The CDR3 protein is CSASGGFHEQYF. CDR3 nucleotides: TGCAGTGCTAGTGGGGGGTTCCACGAGCAGTACTTC. The chain is built from TRBV20-1 and TRBJ2-7; tentative D call: TRBD2 (6 bases). V shed 3 bases and J shed 5 bases, with 11 bases lying between them. The CDR3 covers 12 residues. Germline lookup yields CDR1 DFQATT and CDR2 SNEGSKA (reference sequence).

The chain carries TRBV2 and TRBJ1-2; TRBD1 is a possible D gene (5 bases). Trimming stripped 4 bases from V and 1 base from J, with 10 bases between. The CDR3 is 14 amino acids. Germline V gene sequence: CDR1 SNHLY, CDR2 FYNNEI. The CDR3 coding sequence is TGTGCCAGCAGTGTAAAGGGGCATAACTATGGCTACACCTTC. Protein: CASSVKGHNYGYTF.

V is TRBV6-5 and J is TRBJ2-1; 13 positions match TRBD2. Germline loops: CDR1 MNHEY, CDR2 SVGAGI. Losses at the gene ends were 6 bases for V and 8 bases for J; bases not matched to a gene: 7. The CDR3 runs 15 residues. This chain's CDR3 is CASRRTSGSSHEQFF. CDR3 sequence (DNA): TGTGCCAGCAGACGGACTAGCGGGAGCTCGCATGAGCAGTTCTTC.